This TCR beta chain was identified in a study of CD8 T cells in ankylosing spondylitis. Findings of the study overall: The study identified a TCR beta motif of several highly homologous variants that appeared characteristic of ankylosing spondylitis blood.

In making TCR beta libraries, quantitative 5'-RACE with molecular barcodes was used. TCRdb fed the 5' RACE reads into MiXCR, producing one record per CDR3 protein. Found here are roughly 180,000 distinct CDR3 sequences, approximately 9% of them singletons; the top ten hold roughly 16%. Germline V CDR1 and CDR2: LGHDT, YNNKEL (reference sequence). The CDR3 is 15 residues long. Trimming removed 2 bases from V and 3 bases from J; junction bases left unmatched: 5. Comments on this clonotype: Antigen specificity is unknown.

The sequenced sample consisted of blood, either unsorted or a sorted T cell fraction (not recorded which). The chain has TRBV3-1 and TRBJ2-7; 9 positions match TRBD1. The clonotype comes from a female donor with ankylosing spondylitis or in good health (not recorded which). CDR3 region: CASSQPDRGIYEQYF. For the CDR3, the DNA is TGTGCCAGCAGCCAACCGGACAGGGGCATCTACGAGCAGTACTTC.